This T cell receptor (beta chain) derives from a study of blood T cell repertoires in COVID-19 (dated by TCRdb to about 2020). Background for the entire study: Samples covering the acute and convalescent phases of COVID-19 were provided by collaborators in the United States, Italy and Spain. The repertoires were released in a freely available public database intended as a resource for research on the immune response to SARS-CoV-2. The samples were drawn from the first 160 participants of the ongoing ImmuneRACE study and from some 1,300 subjects provided by 6 global collaborators. The sample metadata nearly always contained a de-identified subject ID, COVID-19 status, age in years and sex. Deeply sampled blood TCRbeta repertoires from subjects exposed to, actively infected with, or recovered from COVID-19 were included in the dataset. The material from the prospective study consisted of cDNA or gDNA derived from T cells, B-cell-depleted T cells, or PBMCs. Where available, HLA class I and class II types were taken from metadata supplied by the sample provider and were not determined by assay-based typing.

The collaborating institutions used their own protocols to collect whole blood in K2EDTA tubes. Collaborator samples were shipped for TCRbeta analysis as frozen whole blood, isolated PBMCs, or DNA extracted from either sample type. Of note for this clone: Its antigen is currently not known. The sample holds no much larger clone one base away, and base qualities are not on file.

On the study overall, not on this receptor specifically: Clinical and demographic metadata were provided uncurated, with the amount varying by source and participant.

TCRbeta CDR3 regions were amplified from genomic DNA by means of the immunoSEQ Assay, a bias-controlled multiplex PCR. In the source study's methods: The number of nucleated cells in each sample was estimated by amplification of reference gene primers within the assay. To quantify the absolute abundance of each unique TCRbeta CDR3 rearrangement, sequence reads were collapsed and filtered. For each sample, productive Simpson clonality was calculated by taking the square root of Simpson's diversity index across productive rearrangements. The source is immuneACCESS, and TCRdb retained only in-frame sequences with V and J called. Part of the clones is not carried over; for the studies checked, unresolved V genes explain less than half of this, and the remainder is unexplained. The DNA was the basis for D and trimming; V, J and clone size are from that table. A total of about 310,000 clones appear in this sample, more than 75% of them only once. 1.3% of the sample is held by the ten biggest clonotypes.

The TCR comes from a man aged 70-80 years with acute or convalescent COVID-19. Material: peripheral blood.

The CDR3 protein is CASSTSQETQYF. The nucleotide sequence is given as TGTGCCAGCAGTACTAGCCAAGAGACCCAGTACTTC. Here the chain combines TRBV2 and TRBJ2-5; the D region possibly corresponds to TRBD2 (5 bases align). V and J lose 5 bases and 1 base, and a span of 5 bases separates them. The germline V gene sets CDR1 to SNHLY and CDR2 to FYNNEI. The CDR3 goes from the cysteine to the phenylalanine over 12 residues. Solely the CDR3 DNA is kept, with 36 bases framed from the first base.